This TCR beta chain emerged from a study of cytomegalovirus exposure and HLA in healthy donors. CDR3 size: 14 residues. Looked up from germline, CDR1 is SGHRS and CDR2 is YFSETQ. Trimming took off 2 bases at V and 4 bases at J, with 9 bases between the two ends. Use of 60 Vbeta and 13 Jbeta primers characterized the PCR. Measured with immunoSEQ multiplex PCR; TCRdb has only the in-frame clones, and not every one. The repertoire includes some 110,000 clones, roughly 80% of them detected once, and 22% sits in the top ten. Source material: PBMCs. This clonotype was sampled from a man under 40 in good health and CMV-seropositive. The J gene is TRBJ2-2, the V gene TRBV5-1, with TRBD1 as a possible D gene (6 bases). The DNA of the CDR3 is TGCGCCAGCAGCTTCGGACAGTCCACCGGGGAGCTGTTTTTT. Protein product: CASSFGQSTGELFF.